This TCR beta chain appears in the sequencing data of a study of cytomegalovirus exposure and HLA in healthy donors. Both 60 Vbeta primers and 13 Jbeta primers went into the PCR. Some clones are missing from TCRdb's copy, which holds only in-frame ones; the method was immunoSEQ multiplex PCR. Found here are 110,000 or so clones, approximately 78% of them singletons; the top ten hold approximately 1.8%. V lost 0 bases and J 0 bases, leaving 9 bases between the germline ends. The germline CDR1 and CDR2 sequences are GTSNPN and SVGIG (reference sequence). This CDR3 is built from 15 residues. This sequence joins TRBV30 and TRBJ1-3, with D maybe TRBD1 (5 bases). The origin of this receptor is a man in his forties in good health and CMV-seronegative. Sequencing input: PBMCs. CDR3 protein: CAWSVGGSSGNTIYF. The CDR3 coding sequence is TGTGCCTGGAGTGTCGGGGGGAGCTCTGGAAACACCATATATTTT.